The entry below describes one T cell receptor beta chain. The antigen is not known. This record comes from a study of blood T cells in healthy people across ages. Study-level results: In long-lived donors, naive CD4+ cell counts and diversity exceeded those of aged donors.

After removal of 2 bases from V and 8 bases from J, the junction contained 9 bases not matched to a gene. CDR1 SNHLY and CDR2 FYNNEI come from the germline V gene. CDR3 length: 15 amino acids. A sample-barcoded 5' primer and a J-beta primer mix were used in a second PCR of roughly 7 to 11 cycles. TCRdb re-called the 5' RACE reads through MiXCR, storing one row per CDR3 protein. The sample comprises around 1.5 million distinct CDR3 sequences, approximately 59% of which are singletons, and about 6.3% rests with the top ten. The sample consisted of blood. The genes are TRBV2 and TRBJ2-3, with 8 nucleotides matching TRBD2. This TCR was sampled from a young man in good health. DNA for the CDR3: TGTGCCAGCAGTGAACTTGGCGGGGGGAGGGTTACGCAGTATTTT. As protein: CASSELGGGRVTQYF.